One sample yielded the 30 T cell receptor beta chains listed below, sequenced in a study of T cells in women clearing cervical HPV infection (dated by TCRdb to 2016 to 2019). The library relied on the immunoSEQ multiplex PCR assay. Entries here come from immuneACCESS through TCRdb and include only in-frame sequences with V and J called. Some clones fail to appear in such tables; in the studies checked, an unresolved V gene covers under half of the shortfall, and the cause of the remainder is unknown. For this sample, the table gives roughly 50,000 clones. The ten top clones hold about a third of the sample. Sequenced sample: blood buffy coat. These receptors were taken from a woman between 18 and 69 years old with a cervical HPV16 infection that either progressed to CIN3+ or cleared (not recorded which).

Turning to this clone: Coverage ceases 3 residues before the CDR3 finishes, and the germline J gene fills in the end. The chain is built from TRBV2 and TRBJ1-6; a possible D gene is TRBD1 (5 bases). Deletions cut 4 bases from V and 1 base from J, with 14 bases between. This CDR3 contains 17 residues. The germline gives CDR1 SNHLY, CDR2 FYNNEI. The CDR3 region is CASSAAAGRSYNSPLHF. CDR3 DNA (partial): TGTGCCAGCAGTGCGGCGGCAGGGAGATCCTATAATTCACCC.

About this clone itself: The read ends 3 residues before the CDR3 terminus; that terminus is restored from the germline J gene. V usage is TRBV6-4 and J usage is TRBJ1-2, with 9 bases fitting TRBD1. CDR1 and CDR2 (germline): MRHNA, SNTAGT. V was clipped by 0 bases and J by 4 bases; unmatched bases: 0. The CDR3 extends over 14 amino acids. The CDR3 DNA, read in part, is TGTGCCAGCAGTGACTCGACAGGGGGCTATGGC. This encodes CASSDSTGGYG. Given in full, the CDR3 is CASSDSTGGYGYTF.

In the case of this clone: Read sequence stops 3 residues before the CDR3 end, and the germline J gene provides the missing end. The gene calls are TRBV18 and TRBJ2-3; 7 bases line up with TRBD2. V lost 6 bases and J lost 2; bases outside the gene matches: 8. The germline V gene encodes CDR1 KGHSH and CDR2 LQKENI. CDR3 length: 15 amino acids. The covered CDR3 bases are TGTGCCAGCTCCCTCAGCGGGAAATACACAGATACG. Protein product: CASSLSGKYTDT. In full, the CDR3 is CASSLSGKYTDTQYF. Variable domain in full (rest from reference TRBV18 and TRBJ2-3): NAGVMQNPRHLVRRRGQEARLRCSPMKGHSHVYWYRQLPEEGLKFMVYLQKENIIDESGMPKERFSAEFPKEGPSILRIQQVVRGDSAAYFCASSLSGKYTDTQYFGPGTRLTVL.

To note about this clone: The read is 3 residues too short to cover the CDR3 end, so that end is filled in from the germline J gene. The chain recombines TRBV7-6 with TRBJ2-5; 8 bases fit TRBD2. CDR3 length: 16 amino acids. Germline V gene sequence: CDR1 SGHVS, CDR2 FNYEAQ. J gave up 5 bases and V 0 bases, and 8 bases lay outside the gene matches. CDR3 region: CASSLAPGLVGETQYF. The part of the CDR3 DNA that was read is TGTGCCAGCAGCTTAGCGCCGGGACTAGTTGGGGAGACC.

Comment on this clone: The CDR3 end falls 3 residues outside the read, so it is completed with the germline J gene. The chain uses TRBV19 and TRBJ2-5; the D gene is possibly TRBD1 (5 bases). CDR3 length: 15 amino acids. V was clipped by 5 bases and J by 4 bases, with 17 bases between them. CDR1 and CDR2 (germline): LNHDA, SQIVND (reference sequence). Partial CDR3 DNA: TGTGCCAGTAGTCTAAGCCAAAGGGGTTCAGAGACC. It translates to CASSLSQRGSET. The entire CDR3 reads CASSLSQRGSETQYF.

With regard to this clone: The read terminates 3 residues ahead of where the CDR3 ends, so the germline J gene completes it. The chain has TRBV18 and TRBJ2-3, with 10 bases aligning to TRBD2. The CDR3 is made up of 16 amino acids. The J segment lost 1 base and the V segment lost 3 bases, leaving 4 bases of the junction unmatched. Germline V gene lookup returns CDR1 KGHSH and CDR2 LQKENI. The CDR3 DNA, read in part, is TGTGCCAGCTCACCTGCGGGGACTAGCGGCACAGATACG. This codes for CASSPAGTSGTDT. In full, the CDR3 is CASSPAGTSGTDTQYF.

Note on this clone: Read data end 3 residues before the CDR3 end; the end is taken from the germline J gene. The chain employs TRBV19 and TRBJ1-4; D may be TRBD1 (5 bases). CDR3 length: 14 amino acids. The germline gives CDR1 LNHDA, CDR2 SQIVND (reference sequence). The sequenced part of the CDR3 DNA is TGTGCCAGTAAAGGGGCGGCTGGGAGATCACCA. This encodes CASKGAAGRSP. The full CDR3 reads CASKGAAGRSPLFF.

As to this clone: The CDR3 end falls 3 residues outside the read, so it is completed with the germline J gene. The chain has TRBV19 and TRBJ2-2, with 10 positions matching TRBD1. J gave up 3 bases and V 6 bases, and 4 bases lay outside the gene matches. The germline CDR1 and CDR2 sequences are LNHDA and SQIVND (reference sequence). CDR3 size: 15 residues. The CDR3: CASRGQGSDTGELFF. CDR3 DNA, as far as it was read: TGTGCCAGTAGGGGACAGGGGTCGGACACCGGGGAG. Based on the CDR3 plus reference TRBV19 and TRBJ2-2, the full variable domain is DGGITQSPKYLFRKEGQNVTLSCEQNLNHDAMYWYRQDPGQGLRLIYYSQIVNDFQKGDIAEGYSVSREKKESFPLTVTSAQKNPTAFYLCASRGQGSDTGELFFGEGSRLTVL.

A note on this clone: The sequenced fragment ends 3 residues before the CDR3 boundary, so the rest is inferred from the germline J gene. V and J are TRBV30 and TRBJ2-5; TRBD1 aligns across 8 bases. V gave up 1 base and J gave up 5 bases; unmatched junction bases: 6. This CDR3 contains 14 residues. Germline V gene sequence: CDR1 GTSNPN, CDR2 SVGIG (reference sequence). The DNA read from the CDR3 is TGTGCCTGGAGTGGGACAGGGAGTAGGGAGACC. Translation gives CAWSGTGSRET. The entire CDR3 protein is CAWSGTGSRETQYF.

With regard to this clone: The read halts 3 residues ahead of the CDR3 end, with the missing end drawn from the germline J gene. V gene TRBV6-2 or TRBV6-3 combines with J gene TRBJ2-7; TRBD2 is a possible D gene (5 bases). V lost 2 bases, J lost 4 bases, and 12 bases lay in between. The CDR3 consists of 14 residues. The V gene's germline CDR1 is MNHEY and CDR2 SVGEGT. The CDR3 here is CASSYQKGGYEQYF. Partial CDR3 DNA: TGTGCCAGCAGTTACCAAAAGGGCGGGTACGAG.

A word on this clone: The missing CDR3 end, 3 residues past where the read stops, is filled in from the germline J gene. The V call is TRBV7-6, the J call TRBJ1-5, with no clear D. Trimming took 2 bases from V and 1 from J, leaving 6 bases between them. Germline V lookup: CDR1 SGHVS, CDR2 FNYEAQ. This CDR3 contains 14 residues. CDR3 loop: CASSLQGSNQPQHF. The CDR3 bases that were read are TGTGCCAGCAGCTTACAAGGCAGCAATCAGCCC.

A remark on this clone: The sequence runs out 3 residues before the end of the CDR3; the remainder is reconstructed from the germline J gene. This chain links TRBV7-6 with TRBJ1-2; D might be TRBD1 (6 bases). Germline V gene lookup returns CDR1 SGHVS and CDR2 FNYEAQ. V dropped 1 base and J dropped 2 bases, with 14 bases sitting between them. The length of the CDR3 is 16 residues. The sequenced part of the CDR3 DNA is TGTGCCAGCAGCTTAGGAGGGGGTACAGGGAACTATGGC. Its protein product is CASSLGGGTGNYG. The whole CDR3 protein is CASSLGGGTGNYGYTF.

In the case of this clone: The DNA ends 3 residues before the CDR3 does, and the rest of the CDR3 is filled in from the germline J gene. The chain recombines TRBV11-2 with TRBJ1-1, with 8 positions matching TRBD1. Germline CDR1 and CDR2: SGHAT and FQNNGV. The CDR3 covers 15 residues. V lost 5 bases and J lost 1; bases outside the gene matches: 6. The sequenced CDR3 bases are TGTGCCAGCAGCGTCACCGGGACAGGGAACACTGAA. As protein: CASSVTGTGNTE. The complete CDR3 protein is CASSVTGTGNTEAFF.

As concerns this clone: The read is 3 residues too short to cover the CDR3 end, so that end is filled in from the germline J gene. The chain combines TRBV30 with TRBJ1-1; 7 bases are a match to TRBD1. This CDR3 contains 13 residues. Germline-derived CDR1 and CDR2 are GTSNPN and SVGIG (reference sequence). V lost 5 bases and J lost 7; bases outside the gene matches: 10. The CDR3 sequence: CAWGDGQAIEAFF. The part of the CDR3 DNA that was read is TGTGCCTGGGGCGATGGACAGGCCATTGAA.

CDR3 region: CAWSPRGNEQYF. The sequenced part of the CDR3 DNA is TGTGCCTGGAGTCCGAGGGGGAACGAG. The rearrangement uses TRBV30 and TRBJ2-7; tentatively, D is TRBD1 (6 bases). The read falls 3 residues short of the CDR3 end, and the missing part is taken from the germline J gene. Trimming cost V 2 bases and J 5 bases, with 10 bases left between them. This CDR3 contains 12 residues. Germline V lookup: CDR1 GTSNPN, CDR2 SVGIG (reference sequence). The whole variable domain, remainder taken from reference TRBV30 and TRBJ2-7, is SQTIHQWPATLVQPVGSPLSLECTVEGTSNPNLYWYRQAAGRGLQLLFYSVGIGQISSEVPQNLSASRPQDRQFILSSKKLLLSDSGFYLCAWSPRGNEQYFGPGTRLTVT.

Points on this clone: The observed sequence ends 3 residues before the CDR3 terminus, with the missing tail filled in from the germline J gene. This rearrangement joins TRBV6-2 or TRBV6-3 to TRBJ2-1, with D unresolved. Looked up from germline, CDR1 is MNHEY and CDR2 is SVGEGT. The CDR3 has 13 residues. V lost 2 bases and J 9 bases, leaving 11 bases between the germline ends. CDR3: CASSYILLAEQFF. CDR3 DNA, as far as it was read: TGTGCCAGCAGTTACATATTACTTGCTGAG.

As regards this clone: The read terminates 3 residues ahead of where the CDR3 ends, so the germline J gene completes it. The V call is TRBV18, the J call TRBJ2-7; 8 nucleotides match TRBD1. The V segment lost 2 bases and the J segment 2 bases; nucleotides outside the gene matches: 2. This CDR3 has 14 amino acids. In germline, CDR1 is KGHSH, CDR2 LQKENI. The DNA read from the CDR3 is TGTGCCAGCTCACCAGAACAGGGGGCCTACGAG. Its protein is CASSPEQGAYE. The entire CDR3 protein reads CASSPEQGAYEQYF.

Remarks on this clone: Sequencing ends 3 residues short of the CDR3 end; the germline J gene provides the rest. V usage is TRBV11-2 and J usage is TRBJ1-1; D may be TRBD1 (5 bases). This CDR3 spans 15 amino acids. The germline gives CDR1 SGHAT, CDR2 FQNNGV. V gave up 3 bases and J gave up 1 base, with 12 bases separating them. The CDR3: CASSLNPDRNTEAFF. CDR3 DNA (partial): TGTGCCAGCAGCTTGAACCCCGACAGGAACACTGAA.

A remark on this clone: A read error may account for a junction end that differs from germline. The read terminates 3 residues before the CDR3 end, so the remaining end is supplied by the germline J gene. Other DNA sequences in this sample translate to the same CDR3. The V and J genes are TRBV19 and TRBJ1-3; the D gene is possibly TRBD1 (5 bases). CDR1 LNHDA and CDR2 SQIVND come from the germline V gene (reference sequence). The CDR3 totals 16 residues. The CDR3 sequence: CASRLDSEYSGNTIYF. The CDR3 bases that were read are TGTGCCAGTAGACTCGACAGTGAATACTCTGGAAACACT.

With respect to this clone: The read stops 3 residues short of the end of the CDR3; the missing end is completed from the germline J gene. The J gene is TRBJ2-2, the V gene TRBV6-4, with D tentatively TRBD2 (7 bases). V lost 6 bases and J 2 bases, leaving 19 bases between the germline ends. Germline CDR1 is MRHNA and CDR2 is SNTAGT. The CDR3 has 17 amino acids. CDR3 DNA, as far as it was read: TGTGCCAGCAGCGACGTCCCAAGGGGGGGTAACACCGGGGAG. Encoded protein: CASSDVPRGGNTGE. The complete CDR3 sequence is CASSDVPRGGNTGELFF.

To note about this clone: The read ends 3 residues early relative to the CDR3; the germline J gene fills the gap. The V call is TRBV5-4, the J call TRBJ1-4; TRBD1 is a possible D gene (6 bases). In germline, CDR1 is SGHNT, CDR2 YYREEE (reference sequence). V was shortened by 4 bases and J by 8 bases, with 12 bases between the two germline ends. The CDR3 extends over 13 amino acids. This CDR3 reads CASSATGTEKLFF. Incomplete CDR3 DNA: TGTGCCAGCAGCGCTACCGGGACAGAAAAA.

As regards this clone: The observed sequence ends 3 residues before the CDR3 terminus, with the missing tail filled in from the germline J gene. The rearrangement uses TRBV7-9 and TRBJ2-7, with D unclear. Germline CDR1 SEHNR, CDR2 FQNEAQ (reference sequence). The CDR3 has 15 amino acids. V lost 1 base and J lost 5, with 15 bases in between. The CDR3: CASSLVPQKADEQYF. Incomplete CDR3 DNA: TGTGCCAGCAGCTTAGTTCCCCAGAAGGCGGACGAG.

Points on this clone: The missing CDR3 end, 3 residues past where the read stops, is filled in from the germline J gene. V and J are TRBV20-1 and TRBJ1-1; a weak D match, TRBD1 (5 bases). Germline V gene sequence: CDR1 DFQATT, CDR2 SNEGSKA (reference sequence). The CDR3 runs to 15 residues. Trimming cost V 3 bases and J 4 bases, with 18 bases left between them. The CDR3 here is CSARRGRERTTEAFF. The CDR3 bases that were read are TGCAGTGCTAGGAGGGGTCGGGAGCGTACCACTGAA.

Notes on this clone: At one end the junction does not follow the germline gene, possibly because of a read error. The read stops 3 residues short of the end of the CDR3; the missing end is completed from the germline J gene. Other DNA sequences in the same sample also yield this CDR3. The gene calls are TRBV7-9 and TRBJ1-3; 7 bases map to TRBD1. The CDR3 length is 15 residues. Per germline, CDR1 SEHNR and CDR2 FQNEAQ (reference sequence). CDR3: CASSPGQISGNTIYF. The part of the CDR3 DNA that was read is TGTGCCAGCAGCCCGGGACAGATCTCTGGAAACACA.

In the case of this clone: The CDR3 end falls 3 residues outside the read, so it is completed with the germline J gene. The chain employs TRBV30 and TRBJ1-6; D gene ambiguous. Trimming took off 3 bases at V and 0 bases at J, with 9 bases between the two ends. In germline, CDR1 is GTSNPN, CDR2 SVGIG (reference sequence). The CDR3 length is 15 residues. The CDR3 loop reads CAWSPRSSYNSPLHF. The DNA read from the CDR3 is TGTGCCTGGAGCCCCAGGAGCTCCTATAATTCACCC.

As regards this clone: The CDR3 is cut off 3 residues early in the read; its end comes from the germline J gene. This chain joins TRBV7-2 and TRBJ1-4; 7 bases align to TRBD1. V was clipped by 8 bases and J by 4 bases; unmatched bases: 4. In germline, CDR1 is SGHTA, CDR2 FQGNSA. The CDR3 has 13 amino acids. CDR3: CASRRGHNEKLFF. The covered CDR3 bases are TGTGCCAGCCGGAGGGGGCATAATGAAAAA.

With regard to this clone: The CDR3 goes on 3 residues after the read ends, and that part is filled in from the germline J gene. The chain employs TRBV5-6 and TRBJ2-2, with TRBD1 as a possible D gene (5 bases). The CDR3 is 14 amino acids. Germline CDR1 SGHDT, CDR2 YYEEEE. V shed 0 bases and J shed 8 bases, with 11 bases lying between them. The CDR3 DNA, read in part, is TGTGCCAGCAGCTTGGCATCAGGGTTGGGGGAG. Protein product: CASSLASGLGE. The whole CDR3 reads CASSLASGLGELFF.

About this clone: The read ends 3 residues shy of where the CDR3 ends; the end is completed using the germline J gene. The genes are TRBV30 and TRBJ2-3; possibly TRBD2 for D (5 bases). CDR3 length: 13 amino acids. The germline CDR1 and CDR2 sequences are GTSNPN and SVGIG (reference sequence). The covered CDR3 bases are TGTGCCTGGAGTGGAGGACTCGGAGAGACG. Its translation is CAWSGGLGET. The CDR3 reads in full as CAWSGGLGETQYF.

Worth noting for this clone: Coverage ceases 3 residues before the CDR3 finishes, and the germline J gene fills in the end. The chain has TRBV11-3 and TRBJ2-3; D is perhaps TRBD2 (6 bases). The CDR3 consists of 13 residues. The V gene's germline CDR1 is SGHNT and CDR2 YENEEA. V was clipped by 1 base and J by 4 bases, with 6 bases between them. The sequenced part of the CDR3 DNA is TGTGCCAGCAGCTTAGGGAGGGCAGATACG. As protein: CASSLGRADT. The full-length CDR3 reads as CASSLGRADTQYF.

As to this clone: The observed sequence ends 3 residues before the CDR3 terminus, with the missing tail filled in from the germline J gene. The chain links TRBV7-6 to TRBJ2-1; 11 bases agree with TRBD2. The germline V gene has CDR1 SGHVS and CDR2 FNYEAQ. The CDR3 covers 16 residues. J lost 9 bases, V lost 1 base, and 8 bases had no gene match. The CDR3 sequence: CASSLEATSGIGEQFF. The CDR3 DNA, read in part, is TGTGCCAGCAGCTTAGAAGCGACTAGCGGGATAGGTGAG.